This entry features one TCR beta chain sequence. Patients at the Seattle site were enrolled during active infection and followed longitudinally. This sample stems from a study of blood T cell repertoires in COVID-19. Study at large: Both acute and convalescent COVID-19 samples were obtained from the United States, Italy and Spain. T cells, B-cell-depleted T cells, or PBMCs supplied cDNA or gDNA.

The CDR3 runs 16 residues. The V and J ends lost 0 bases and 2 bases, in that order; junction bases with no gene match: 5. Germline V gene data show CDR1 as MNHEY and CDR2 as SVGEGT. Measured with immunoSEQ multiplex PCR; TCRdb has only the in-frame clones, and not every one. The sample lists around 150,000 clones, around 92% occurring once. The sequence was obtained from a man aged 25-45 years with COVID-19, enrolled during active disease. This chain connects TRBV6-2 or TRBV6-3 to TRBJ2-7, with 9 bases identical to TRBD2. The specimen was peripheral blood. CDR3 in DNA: TGTGCCAGCAGTTACTCGACGGCGGGAGGGCCCTACGAGCAGTACTTC. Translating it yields CASSYSTAGGPYEQYF.